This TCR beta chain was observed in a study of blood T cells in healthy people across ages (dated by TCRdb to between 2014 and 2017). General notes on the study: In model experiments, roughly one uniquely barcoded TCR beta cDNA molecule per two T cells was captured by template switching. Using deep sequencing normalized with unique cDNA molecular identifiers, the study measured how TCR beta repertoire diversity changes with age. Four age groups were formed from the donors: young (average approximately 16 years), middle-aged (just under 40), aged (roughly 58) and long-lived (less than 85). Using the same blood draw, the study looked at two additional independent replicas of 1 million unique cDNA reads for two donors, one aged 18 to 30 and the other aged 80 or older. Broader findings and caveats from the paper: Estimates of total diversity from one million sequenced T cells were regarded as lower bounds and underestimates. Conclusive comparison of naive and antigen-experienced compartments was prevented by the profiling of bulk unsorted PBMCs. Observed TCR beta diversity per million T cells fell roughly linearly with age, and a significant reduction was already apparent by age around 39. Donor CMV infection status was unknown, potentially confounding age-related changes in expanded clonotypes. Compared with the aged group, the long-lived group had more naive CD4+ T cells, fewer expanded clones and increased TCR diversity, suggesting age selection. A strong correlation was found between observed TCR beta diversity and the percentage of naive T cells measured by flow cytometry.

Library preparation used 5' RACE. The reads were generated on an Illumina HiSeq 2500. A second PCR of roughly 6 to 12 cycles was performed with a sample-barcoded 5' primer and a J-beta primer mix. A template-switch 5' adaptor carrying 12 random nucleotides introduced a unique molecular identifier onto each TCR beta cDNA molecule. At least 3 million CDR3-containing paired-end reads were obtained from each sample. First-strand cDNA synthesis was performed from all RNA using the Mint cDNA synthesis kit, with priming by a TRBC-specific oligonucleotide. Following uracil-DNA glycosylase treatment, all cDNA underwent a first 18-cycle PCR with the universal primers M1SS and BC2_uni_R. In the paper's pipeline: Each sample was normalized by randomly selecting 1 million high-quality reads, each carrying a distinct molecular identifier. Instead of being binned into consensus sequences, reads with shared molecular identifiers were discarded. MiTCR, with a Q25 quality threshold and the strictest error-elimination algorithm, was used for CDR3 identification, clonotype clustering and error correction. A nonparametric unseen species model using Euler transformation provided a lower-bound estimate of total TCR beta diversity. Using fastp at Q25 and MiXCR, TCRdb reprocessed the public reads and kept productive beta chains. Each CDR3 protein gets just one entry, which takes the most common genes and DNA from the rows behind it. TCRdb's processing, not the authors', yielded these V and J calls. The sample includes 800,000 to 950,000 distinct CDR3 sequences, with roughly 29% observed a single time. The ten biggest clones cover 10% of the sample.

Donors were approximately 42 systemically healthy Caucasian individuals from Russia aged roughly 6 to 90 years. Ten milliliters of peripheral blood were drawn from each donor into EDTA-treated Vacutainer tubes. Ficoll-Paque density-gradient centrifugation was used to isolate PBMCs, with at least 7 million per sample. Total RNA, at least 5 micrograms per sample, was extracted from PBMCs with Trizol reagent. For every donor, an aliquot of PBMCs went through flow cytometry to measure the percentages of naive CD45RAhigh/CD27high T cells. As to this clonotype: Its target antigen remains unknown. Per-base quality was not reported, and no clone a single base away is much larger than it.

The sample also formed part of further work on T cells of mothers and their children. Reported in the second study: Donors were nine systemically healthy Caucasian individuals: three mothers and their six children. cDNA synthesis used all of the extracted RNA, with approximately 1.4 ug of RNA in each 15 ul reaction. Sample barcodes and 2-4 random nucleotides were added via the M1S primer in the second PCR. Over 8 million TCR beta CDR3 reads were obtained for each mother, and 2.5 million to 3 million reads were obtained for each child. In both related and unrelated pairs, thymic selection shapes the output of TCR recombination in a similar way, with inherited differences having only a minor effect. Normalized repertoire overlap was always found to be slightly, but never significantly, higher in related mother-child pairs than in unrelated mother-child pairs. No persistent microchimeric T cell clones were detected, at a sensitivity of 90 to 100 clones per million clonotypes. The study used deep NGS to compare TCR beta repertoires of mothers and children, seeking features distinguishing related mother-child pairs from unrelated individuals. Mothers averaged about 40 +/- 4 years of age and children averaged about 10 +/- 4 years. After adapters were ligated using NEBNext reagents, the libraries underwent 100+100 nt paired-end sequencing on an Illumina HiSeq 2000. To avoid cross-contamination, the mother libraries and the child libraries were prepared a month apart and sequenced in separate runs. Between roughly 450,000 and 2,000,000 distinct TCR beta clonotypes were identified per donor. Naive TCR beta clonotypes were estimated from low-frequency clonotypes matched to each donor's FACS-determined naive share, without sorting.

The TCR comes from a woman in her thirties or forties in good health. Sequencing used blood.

The sequence in DNA is TGTGCCAGCAACCGGGGGGGTGAGAACTACGAGCAGTACTTC. Translated, this is CASNRGGENYEQYF. The V gene is TRBV6-5 and the J gene is TRBJ2-7, with 8 middle bases fitting TRBD2. The germline V gene provides CDR1 MNHEY and CDR2 SVGAGI. The CDR3 goes from the cysteine to the phenylalanine over 14 residues. The kept DNA is CDR3 alone, 42 bases in frame from the first base. V loses 7 bases at its end and J loses 3 bases; junction bases beyond the gene matches: 8.